Each of the 21 T cell receptor beta chains below was sequenced from the same sample in a study of shared clonotypes between healthy human individuals. The method was immunoSEQ multiplex PCR; TCRdb's version includes in-frame clones alone and lacks a portion of them. There are millions of clones in the sample; about 92% occur only once, and under 0.45% lies in the top ten. Sample: naive CD4+ T cells from PBMCs. As to subset: CD45RA+ positively selected. Receptors originate from a man aged 18-30 years in good health. Some clones in this sample may be carry-over from other donors' samples.

The V call is TRBV19, the J call TRBJ2-7, with 11 positions matching TRBD2. This CDR3 has 15 amino acids. Germline V CDR1 and CDR2: LNHDA, SQIVND (reference sequence). V trimming: 3 bases; J trimming: 5 bases; junction bases outside the gene matches: 6. CDR3 coding DNA: TGTGCCAGTAGTATGGTAGCGGGAGGGCCTAACGAGCAGTACTTC. Translating it yields CASSMVAGGPNEQYF.

J is TRBJ2-3 and V is TRBV7-6; unclear D gene. The germline gives CDR1 SGHVS, CDR2 FNYEAQ. There are 13 residues in the CDR3. Trimming removed 4 bases from V and 4 bases from J, with 9 bases in between. CDR3 amino acids: CASSWKTSDTQYF. In DNA, the CDR3 is TGTGCCAGCAGCTGGAAAACATCAGATACGCAGTATTTT.

This clone appeared a single time. This rearrangement joins TRBV9 to TRBJ1-3; 7 bases are shared with TRBD1. The length of the CDR3 is 15 residues. Germline values: CDR1 SGDLS, CDR2 YYNGEE. Trimming removed 3 bases from V and 0 bases from J; junction bases left unmatched: 3. In DNA form, the CDR3 reads TGTGCCAGCAGCGCAGGGGACAGCTCTGGAAACACCATATATTTT. This translates into CASSAGDSSGNTIYF. Variable domain in full (rest from reference TRBV9 and TRBJ1-3): DSGVTQTPKHLITATGQRVTLRCSPRSGDLSVYWYQQSLDQGLQFLIQYYNGEERAKGNILERFSAQQFPDLHSELNLSSLELGDSALYFCASSAGDSSGNTIYFGEGSWLTVV.

CDR3 region: CASRGAGANVLTF. The CDR3 DNA sequence: TGTGCCAGCAGGGGAGCCGGGGCCAACGTCCTGACTTTC. This chain connects TRBV27 to TRBJ2-6; D perhaps matches TRBD2 (5 bases). The germline gives CDR1 MNHEY, CDR2 SMNVEV (reference sequence). The CDR3 has 13 amino acids. V gave up 6 bases and J gave up 4 bases, with 7 bases separating them.

This clone was counted once. The genes are TRBV5-4 and TRBJ1-1, with D unclear. CDR1 and CDR2 from the germline V gene are SGHNT and YYREEE (reference sequence). The V and J ends lost 0 bases and 7 bases respectively, with 10 bases between them. The CDR3 has 13 amino acids. CDR3 nucleotides: TGTGCCAGCAGCTTGGATTGGGCAGGTGAAGCTTTCTTT. This gives the protein CASSLDWAGEAFF.

V gene TRBV28 combines with J gene TRBJ2-5; the D gene could be TRBD1 or TRBD2 (5 bases each). Germline-derived CDR1 and CDR2 are MDHEN and SYDVKM. The CDR3 is 13 amino acids. The V and J ends lost 6 bases and 6 bases respectively, with 14 bases between them. Written as DNA, the CDR3 is TGTGCCAGCAGACGAGGGGTATCCAAGACCCAGTACTTC. Protein: CASRRGVSKTQYF.

The chain couples TRBV27 to TRBJ2-2; TRBD2 matches at 7 bases. This CDR3 spans 16 amino acids. Trimming took 5 bases from V and 4 from J; bases not matched to a gene: 10. The V gene's germline CDR1 is MNHEY and CDR2 SMNVEV (reference sequence). The CDR3: CASSPWGGRITGELFF. The CDR3 DNA sequence: TGTGCCAGCAGTCCTTGGGGGGGTAGGATCACCGGGGAGCTGTTTTTT.

The chain uses TRBV28 and TRBJ1-3; 7 nucleotides line up with TRBD1. V lost 5 bases to trimming and J lost 0 bases; unmatched junction nucleotides: 10. Germline V gene data show CDR1 as MDHEN and CDR2 as SYDVKM. The CDR3 loop spans 17 amino acids. The CDR3 DNA is TGTGCCAGCAGTCCCGGGACAGCATACAGCTCTGGAAACACCATATATTTT. Its translation: CASSPGTAYSSGNTIYF.

The chain joins TRBV13 to TRBJ1-1; possible D gene TRBD1, 6 bases. The CDR3 consists of 13 residues. V lost 3 bases and J lost 11, with 16 bases in between. Germline values: CDR1 PRHDT, CDR2 FYEKMQ (reference sequence). CDR3 nucleotides: TGTGCCAGCAGCTTCGGAAGGGGGTATGGGGCTTTCTTT. Protein: CASSFGRGYGAFF.

The chain combines TRBV19 with TRBJ2-7; 7 bases are shared with TRBD1. Germline assignment: CDR1 LNHDA and CDR2 SQIVND (reference sequence). The CDR3 is 15 amino acids. With 5 bases clipped from V and 2 bases from J, the junction kept 9 bases outside the gene matches. The DNA for the CDR3 is TGTGCCAGTAGTGTTAGACAGGGCTCCCCCTACGAGCAGTACTTC. This sequence encodes CASSVRQGSPYEQYF.

The genes are TRBV9 and TRBJ2-5; possibly TRBD2 for D (6 bases). This CDR3 has 16 residues. CDR1 is SGDLS and CDR2 is YYNGEE in the germline V gene. The V and J ends lost 0 bases and 2 bases respectively, with 14 bases between them. The CDR3 reads CASSVASGLHQETQYF. For the CDR3, the DNA is TGTGCCAGCAGCGTAGCAAGCGGGCTACATCAAGAGACCCAGTACTTC.

The gene calls are TRBV6-4 and TRBJ1-2; perhaps TRBD1 as D (5 bases). Germline assignment: CDR1 MRHNA and CDR2 SNTAGT. The CDR3 has 13 residues. The germline V and J ends were trimmed by 9 bases and 1 base, with 12 bases remaining between them. The CDR3 loop is CASSRGGNYGYTF. Written as DNA, the CDR3 is TGTGCCAGTAGTCGGGGGGGTAACTATGGCTACACCTTC.

The genes are TRBV4-1 and TRBJ2-7; D uncertain. The germline V gene has CDR1 MGHRA and CDR2 YSYEKL. This CDR3 is built from 14 residues. Trimming took off 4 bases at V and 2 bases at J, with 12 bases between the two ends. The CDR3 DNA sequence: TGCGCCAGCAGCCCCCCCGAAGCACCCTACGAGCAGTACTTC. It is translated as CASSPPEAPYEQYF.

The chain combines TRBV25-1 with TRBJ2-3; 11 bases line up with TRBD2. V was pared by 4 bases and J by 0 bases, with 3 bases of the junction left unmatched. The germline V gene has CDR1 MGHDK and CDR2 SYGVNS. The CDR3 extends over 16 amino acids. CDR3 DNA: TGTGCCAGCAGTGTGGGACTAGCGGCTAGCACAGATACGCAGTATTTT. This codes for CASSVGLAASTDTQYF. Filled out from reference TRBV25-1 and TRBJ2-3, the complete variable domain reads EADIYQTPRYLVIGTGKKITLECSQTMGHDKMYWYQQDPGMELHLIHYSYGVNSTEKGDLSSESTVSRIRTEHFPLTLESARPSHTSQYLCASSVGLAASTDTQYFGPGTRLTVL.

This clone was seen only once. This chain connects TRBV11-2 to TRBJ1-2; D is uncertain. The V end was cut by 5 bases, the J end by 5 bases, with 27 bases between. The CDR3 is 18 amino acids. CDR1 and CDR2 from the germline V gene are SGHAT and FQNNGV. CDR3 sequence: CASSQVTAVRAELYGYTF. The CDR3 coding sequence is TGTGCCAGCAGCCAAGTCACTGCCGTCCGGGCAGAGCTTTATGGCTACACCTTC.

The chain carries TRBV19 and TRBJ2-7; 10 bases are shared with TRBD2. The J segment lost 1 base and the V segment lost 9 bases, leaving 15 bases of the junction unmatched. Germline V lookup: CDR1 LNHDA, CDR2 SQIVND (reference sequence). The CDR3 consists of 17 residues. The CDR3 DNA follows: TGTGCCAGCCGCCGGGATGTTAGCGGGAGGACTTCCTACGAGCAGTACTTC. This encodes CASRRDVSGRTSYEQYF.

The gene calls are TRBV6-4 and TRBJ2-5, with 8 bases identical to TRBD1. The CDR3 has 15 residues. V gave up 10 bases and J gave up 2 bases; unmatched junction bases: 12. Germline CDR1 and CDR2: MRHNA and SNTAGT. This CDR3 reads CATQWTGIRQETQYF. The CDR3, as DNA: TGTGCCACCCAATGGACAGGGATAAGGCAAGAGACCCAGTACTTC.

About this clone itself: Other DNA sequences in the sample encode the same CDR3. V gene TRBV28 combines with J gene TRBJ2-3; D remains unclear. CDR1 MDHEN and CDR2 SYDVKM come from the germline V gene. The ends were cut back, 5 bases at V and 0 bases at J, with 3 bases in the middle. The CDR3 contains 12 residues. The CDR3, as DNA: TGTGCCAGCAGTGTTAGCACAGATACGCAGTATTTT. Protein product: CASSVSTDTQYF.

This sequence joins TRBV5-1 and TRBJ1-4, with D possibly being TRBD1 (6 bases). Trimming cost V 4 bases and J 4 bases, with 14 bases left between them. CDR3 size: 15 residues. CDR1 and CDR2 from the germline V gene are SGHRS and YFSETQ. For the CDR3, the DNA is TGCGCCAGCAGCCCGGGGGACACCTTTAATGAAAAACTGTTTTTT. Amino acid sequence: CASSPGDTFNEKLFF.

This clone occurred a few times. This chain joins TRBV7-6 and TRBJ1-5, with D uncertain. Trimming stripped 6 bases from V and 8 bases from J, with 11 bases between. The CDR3 has 12 amino acids. Germline CDR1 reads SGHVS; CDR2 reads FNYEAQ. The CDR3 region has the DNA TGTGCCAGCAGGTACCAAGCGAAGCCCCAGCATTTT. Protein product: CASRYQAKPQHF.

For this clone: In the same sample, other DNA sequences code for this CDR3. V gene TRBV5-6 combines with J gene TRBJ2-1; D gene uncertain. This CDR3 has 15 residues. Deletions cut 0 bases from V and 0 bases from J, with 7 bases between. Germline V gene lookup returns CDR1 SGHDT and CDR2 YYEEEE. In DNA form, the CDR3 reads TGTGCCAGCAGCTTGGGCTGGAGCTCCTACAATGAGCAGTTCTTC. Residues: CASSLGWSSYNEQFF. The full variable domain, completed using reference TRBV5-6 and TRBJ2-1, is DAGVTQSPTHLIKTRGQQVTLRCSPKSGHDTVSWYQQALGQGPQFIFQYYEEEERQRGNFPDRFSGHQFPNYSSELNVNALLLGDSALYLCASSLGWSSYNEQFFGPGTRLTVL.